This entry lists 29 T cell receptor beta chains sequenced from one sample in a study of blood T cell repertoires in COVID-19. TCRdb's table, derived via immunoSEQ multiplex PCR, lists solely in-frame clones and lacks some. The sample holds about 320,000 clones, about 92% seen once. The sequenced sample was PBMCs or T cells enriched from blood (not recorded which). The receptors originated from a man aged 60 to 75 who had recovered from COVID-19.

This chain joins TRBV6-2 or TRBV6-3 and TRBJ1-1; a weak D match, TRBD1 (6 bases). V dropped 2 bases and J dropped 3 bases, with 7 bases sitting between them. Germline CDR1 reads MNHEY; CDR2 reads SVGEGT. The CDR3 sequence is 13 residues long. Written as DNA, the CDR3 is TGTGCCAGCAGTTACAGGGGGTACACTGAAGCTTTCTTT. Translating it yields CASSYRGYTEAFF.

The chain recombines TRBV5-1 with TRBJ1-2; D gene uncertain. This CDR3 has 13 amino acids. Germline CDR1 is SGHRS and CDR2 is YFSETQ. V was cut by 4 bases and J by 4 bases, with 11 bases left in between. CDR3: CASSIDMTYGYTF. CDR3 DNA: TGCGCCAGCAGCATCGACATGACCTATGGCTACACCTTC. Full variable domain (rest looked up from reference TRBV5-1 and TRBJ1-2): KAGVTQTPRYLIKTRGQQVTLSCSPISGHRSVSWYQQTPGQGLQFLFEYFSETQRNKGNFPGRFSGRQFSNSRSEMNVSTLELGDSALYLCASSIDMTYGYTFGSGTRLTVV.

The chain uses TRBV24-1 and TRBJ2-1; D is ambiguous. V dropped 6 bases and J dropped 6 bases, with 11 bases sitting between them. The germline gives CDR1 KGHDR, CDR2 SFDVKD. This CDR3 contains 13 residues. The CDR3 reads CATSRTGANEQFF. CDR3 DNA sequence: TGTGCCACCAGTCGTACCGGAGCCAATGAGCAGTTCTTC.

This clone was recorded only once. The J gene is TRBJ2-1, the V gene TRBV10-3; D is unresolved. Trimming pared 6 bases from V and 8 bases from J, leaving 11 bases between. CDR3 length: 12 residues. Germline CDR1 ENHRY, CDR2 SYGVKD. As DNA, the CDR3 is TGTGCCATCAGCGAAGGAGCAGATGAGCAGTTCTTC. Translating it yields CAISEGADEQFF.

The chain carries TRBV3-1 (or the pseudogene TRBV3-2) and TRBJ1-2; a weak D match, TRBD1 (5 bases). The CDR3 totals 13 residues. Per germline, CDR1 LGHDT and CDR2 YNNKEL (reference sequence). Trimming removed 1 base from V and 8 bases from J, with 11 bases in between. The chain's CDR3 is CASSQVWAGGYTF. The CDR3 DNA follows: TGTGCCAGCAGCCAAGTTTGGGCAGGGGGCTACACCTTC.

CDR3 residues: CASRTRGLADTDTQYF. CDR3 nucleotide sequence: TGTGCCAGCAGGACAAGGGGACTAGCGGACACAGATACGCAGTATTTT. This rearrangement joins TRBV27 to TRBJ2-3, with TRBD2 matching over 11 bases. Germline V gene data show CDR1 as MNHEY and CDR2 as SMNVEV (reference sequence). The V gene end was trimmed by 6 bases and the J gene end by 2 bases; junction bases not matched to a gene: 7. The CDR3 has 16 residues.

This chain joins TRBV5-1 and TRBJ2-3; 8 positions match TRBD2. The CDR3 has 13 amino acids. The V gene's germline CDR1 is SGHRS and CDR2 YFSETQ. Trimming at V came to 4 bases and at J to 8 bases, leaving 6 bases not matched to a gene. The CDR3, as DNA: TGCGCCAGCAGCCAGGGACTAGTTGGTACGCAGTATTTT. Amino acids: CASSQGLVGTQYF.

This clone was picked up one time. V gene TRBV6-2 or TRBV6-3 combines with J gene TRBJ1-6, with TRBD1 matching 7 bases. The CDR3 has 18 residues. V shed 0 bases and J 7 bases; nucleotides not matched to a gene: 12. Germline lookup yields CDR1 MNHEY and CDR2 SVGEGT. CDR3 coding DNA: TGTGCCAGCAGTTACTCGAATAAGTACAGGGGCTTGAATTCACCCCTCCACTTT. Translated, it gives CASSYSNKYRGLNSPLHF.

Here the CDR3 reads CASSPTGYEQYF. CDR3 in DNA: TGTGCCAGTAGTCCTACAGGATACGAGCAGTACTTC. The rearrangement joins TRBV19 to TRBJ2-7; D perhaps matches TRBD1 (5 bases). Trimming pared 5 bases from V and 4 bases from J, leaving 9 bases between. The CDR3 has 12 residues. Looked up from germline, CDR1 is LNHDA and CDR2 is SQIVND (reference sequence).

The chain has TRBV18 and TRBJ2-2, with 7 nucleotides matching TRBD1. Trimming removed 3 bases from V and 4 bases from J; junction bases left unmatched: 5. Germline V gives CDR1 KGHSH, CDR2 LQKENI. This CDR3 is built from 15 residues. CDR3 loop: CASSPGQTTTGELFF. CDR3 in DNA: TGTGCCAGCTCACCGGGACAGACTACCACCGGGGAGCTGTTTTTT.

The chain employs TRBV6-1 and TRBJ2-7, with 8 nucleotides matching TRBD2. The CDR3 sequence is 16 residues long. Per germline, CDR1 MNHNS and CDR2 SASEGT. The J segment lost 3 bases and the V segment lost 4 bases, leaving 11 bases of the junction unmatched. CDR3: CASSGLPSSGFYEQYF. The CDR3 DNA sequence: TGTGCCAGCAGTGGGCTCCCTTCTAGCGGGTTCTACGAGCAGTACTTC.

There are a few counts of this clone. The chain carries TRBV19 and TRBJ1-3, with D unresolved. This CDR3 contains 15 residues. The germline V gene encodes CDR1 LNHDA and CDR2 SQIVND (reference sequence). Trimming cost V 3 bases and J 4 bases, with 13 bases left between them. CDR3 DNA: TGTGCCAGTAGTATCCGGGGATCGACGGGAAACACCATATATTTT. This codes for CASSIRGSTGNTIYF.

The rearrangement uses TRBV7-2 and TRBJ1-1; 7 nucleotides line up with TRBD1. With 2 bases clipped from V and 1 base from J, the junction kept 10 bases outside the gene matches. CDR3 length: 17 amino acids. Germline assignment: CDR1 SGHTA and CDR2 FQGNSA. Written as DNA, the CDR3 is TGTGCCAGCAGCTTACGGGCAGGGGGAGTATCGAACACTGAAGCTTTCTTT. Protein sequence: CASSLRAGGVSNTEAFF.

The sample holds a few counts of this clone. This chain joins TRBV30 and TRBJ1-4; 8 positions match TRBD1. The CDR3 covers 11 residues. After removal of 2 bases from V and 11 bases from J, the junction contained 1 base not matched to a gene. Germline CDR1 and CDR2: GTSNPN and SVGIG (reference sequence). Here the CDR3 reads CAWSRQGKLFF. The CDR3 DNA is TGTGCCTGGAGTCGACAGGGGAAACTGTTTTTT.

The V call is TRBV7-9, the J call TRBJ2-1; 14 nucleotides align to TRBD2. Per the germline V gene, CDR1 is SEHNR and CDR2 is FQNEAQ (reference sequence). CDR3 length equals 16 residues. V was clipped by 3 bases and J by 8 bases; unmatched bases: 6. In nucleotides, the CDR3 is TGTGCCAGCAGCTTTCGACTAGCGGGGGGGCCAGATGAGCAGTTCTTC. Translation gives CASSFRLAGGPDEQFF.

The genes are TRBV7-8 and TRBJ1-3; 10 nucleotides align to TRBD1. CDR1 is SGHVS and CDR2 is FQNEAQ in the germline V gene. The CDR3 is 17 residues long. V lost 5 bases and J lost 0; bases outside the gene matches: 7. As DNA, the CDR3 is TGTGCCAGCAGCACACCCGGGACAGGGGCCTCTGGAAACACCATATATTTT. Protein sequence: CASSTPGTGASGNTIYF. Full variable domain (rest looked up from reference TRBV7-8 and TRBJ1-3): GAGVSQSPRYKVAKRGQDVALRCDPISGHVSLFWYQQALGQGPEFLTYFQNEAQLDKSGLPSDRFFAERPEGSVSTLKIQRTQQEDSAVYLCASSTPGTGASGNTIYFGEGSWLTVV.

The rearrangement joins TRBV5-1 to TRBJ2-1; 8 nucleotides align to TRBD2. This CDR3 has 13 amino acids. The V gene's germline CDR1 is SGHRS and CDR2 YFSETQ. With V trimmed by 4 bases and J by 9 bases, 6 bases remained unmatched. The CDR3 loop is CASSLGLVIEQFF. The CDR3 DNA reads TGCGCCAGCAGCCTGGGACTAGTTATTGAGCAGTTCTTC.

This chain connects TRBV30 to TRBJ1-1; no firm D call. Trimming pared 4 bases from V and 1 base from J, leaving 7 bases between. The germline gives CDR1 GTSNPN, CDR2 SVGIG (reference sequence). The CDR3 has 12 amino acids. In DNA form, the CDR3 reads TGTGCCTGGAACTCGGGGAACACTGAAGCTTTCTTT. This encodes CAWNSGNTEAFF.

This clone was detected only a few times. CDR3 nucleotide sequence: TGTGCCAGCAGCTACCGGACAGGGCCTGGTACTGAGCAGTTCTTC. It specifies CASSYRTGPGTEQFF. The chain recombines TRBV7-8 with TRBJ2-1; 8 nucleotides match TRBD1. CDR3 length equals 15 residues. Trimming removed 4 bases from V and 9 bases from J; junction bases left unmatched: 11. The germline CDR1 and CDR2 sequences are SGHVS and FQNEAQ.

The chain recombines TRBV5-4 with TRBJ1-2; tentatively, D is TRBD1 (5 bases). Per the germline V gene, CDR1 is SGHNT and CDR2 is YYREEE (reference sequence). With 3 bases removed from V and 3 bases from J, the gap between germline ends came to 15 bases. The CDR3 consists of 15 residues. DNA of the CDR3: TGTGCCAGCAGCTCCCAGGGCAGTCAGCACTATGGCTACACCTTC. Amino acid sequence: CASSSQGSQHYGYTF. Complete variable domain (other parts from reference TRBV5-4 and TRBJ1-2): ETGVTQSPTHLIKTRGQQVTLRCSSQSGHNTVSWYQQALGQGPQFIFQYYREEENGRGNFPPRFSGLQFPNYSSELNVNALELDDSALYLCASSSQGSQHYGYTFGSGTRLTVV.

The V and J genes are TRBV15 and TRBJ1-5, with D uncertain. Germline V gene data show CDR1 as LNHNV and CDR2 as YYDKDF (reference sequence). CDR3 length: 17 amino acids. Trimming stripped 1 base from V and 0 bases from J, with 13 bases between. CDR3 residues: CATSRGGGTFSNQPQHF. For the CDR3, the DNA is TGTGCCACCAGCAGAGGGGGAGGAACATTTAGCAATCAGCCCCAGCATTTT.

This clone was seen once. The chain couples TRBV10-3 to TRBJ2-5, with D possibly matching TRBD2 (5 bases). With 2 bases removed from V and 4 bases from J, the gap between germline ends came to 14 bases. In germline, CDR1 is ENHRY, CDR2 SYGVKD. This CDR3 spans 15 amino acids. CDR3 sequence: CAISEGLAGGETQYF. The CDR3 DNA follows: TGTGCCATCAGTGAGGGACTCGCAGGCGGAGAGACCCAGTACTTC.

The chain carries TRBV18 and TRBJ1-6; D gene ambiguous. Trimming cost V 1 base and J 8 bases, with 15 bases left between them. CDR1 and CDR2 (germline): KGHSH, LQKENI. This CDR3 has 16 amino acids. CDR3 coding DNA: TGTGCCAGCTCACCACTAGCTTACGGAGTCTATTCACCCCTCCACTTT. It codes for CASSPLAYGVYSPLHF.

V gene TRBV6-5 combines with J gene TRBJ2-1, with D unclear. V was clipped by 6 bases and J by 4 bases, with 10 bases between them. The CDR3 has 13 amino acids. Per the germline V gene, CDR1 is MNHEY and CDR2 is SVGAGI. CDR3 amino acids: CASSTPRYNEQFF. The DNA of the CDR3 is TGTGCCAGCAGCACCCCTAGATACAATGAGCAGTTCTTC.

This clone was observed once. The chain combines TRBV5-1 with TRBJ1-4; 10 nucleotides match TRBD1. V gave up 0 bases and J gave up 7 bases; unmatched junction bases: 9. There are 17 residues in the CDR3. Germline CDR1 is SGHRS and CDR2 is YFSETQ. Written as DNA, the CDR3 is TGCGCCAGCAGCTTGGCCGCGACAGGGGGCCCTGGTGAAAAACTGTTTTTT. Translation gives CASSLAATGGPGEKLFF.

The genes are TRBV9 and TRBJ2-7; D possibly corresponds to TRBD1 (6 bases). From germline, CDR1 is SGDLS and CDR2 YYNGEE. The CDR3 is 13 residues long. V lost 0 bases and J lost 11, with 15 bases in between. CDR3 loop: CASSVADGQREYF. In nucleotides, the CDR3 is TGTGCCAGCAGCGTAGCGGACGGACAGAGGGAGTACTTC.

The chain has TRBV12-3 or TRBV12-4 and TRBJ1-1; D is undetermined. The CDR3 is 12 amino acids. V was pared by 6 bases and J by 4 bases, with 9 bases between. Here the CDR3 DNA reads TGTGCCAGCAGCCTACGCGGCACTGAAGCTTTCTTT. It specifies CASSLRGTEAFF.

A single count supports this clone. V and J are TRBV5-1 and TRBJ1-2; D not certain. Germline V gives CDR1 SGHRS, CDR2 YFSETQ. The V and J ends lost 0 bases and 6 bases respectively, with 12 bases between them. This CDR3 spans 14 amino acids. The CDR3 is CASSLARVLDGYTF. Written as DNA, the CDR3 is TGCGCCAGCAGCTTGGCGCGGGTGCTTGATGGCTACACCTTC.

Turning to this clone: Compared with germline, one end of the junction differs, possibly owing to a read error. Other DNA sequences of this sample code for an identical CDR3. The chain recombines TRBV11-3 with TRBJ1-1, with 7 bases that match TRBD1. This CDR3 has 14 amino acids. Germline lookup yields CDR1 SGHNT and CDR2 YENEEA. The DNA of the CDR3 is TGTGCCAGCAGCCTAGAGGGGGCGAACACTGAAGCTTTCTTT. Protein sequence: CASSLEGANTEAFF.